This T cell receptor (beta chain) was identified in a study of beta chain features in type 1 diabetes. Study observations and caveats: Shorter TCRB CDR3s, moderately but significantly so, marked every one of the four CD4+ subsets in Type 1 diabetes patients.

V lost 3 bases and J lost 5; bases outside the gene matches: 5. The CDR3 is 15 amino acids. The germline V gene has CDR1 SGHRS and CDR2 YFSETQ. The whole isolated RNA underwent reverse transcription, so sequencing captured expressed TCRB transcripts. The protocol was immunoSEQ multiplex PCR, while the TCRdb copy is restricted to in-frame clones and leaves out a portion. Found here are hundreds of thousands of clones, about an eighth of them singletons; the top ten hold 0.03% to 0.04%. This clone came up a few times. The target antigen is unknown. Sequencing was done on a sample of naive CD4+ T cells from blood. The chain employs TRBV5-1 and TRBJ1-1; TRBD1 aligns across 12 bases. The sequence was obtained from a man younger than 35 with type 1 diabetes. This CDR3 is CASSSGDRGPTEAFF. The CDR3, as DNA: TGCGCCAGCAGCTCAGGGGACAGGGGGCCTACTGAAGCTTTCTTT.